This TCR beta chain was found in a study of memory CD4+ T cells and cytomegalovirus serostatus. Single viable CD3+CD4+CD8-CD45RO+ cells were sorted as the memory CD4+ T cells. After thawing, CD4+ T cells were positively selected. TCRdb's copy holds only in-frame clones and misses some; the assay was immunoSEQ multiplex PCR. Of some 40,000 clones listed, around 79% were seen once; the top ten hold over 4.5%. General study findings and limits: Median bootstrapped AUC for CMV status was roughly 0.95 originally, about 0.9 US-trained.

This clone has more than one count but fewer than ten. Its specificity is unknown. Germline trimming cut 5 bases from V and 8 bases from J; bases unmatched to any gene: 15. Germline V gene lookup returns CDR1 SGHTA and CDR2 FQGTGA. There are 16 residues in the CDR3. Sequencing was carried out using memory CD4+ T cells from blood. The source of this sequence is an adult in good health and CMV-seropositive. V usage is TRBV7-3 and J usage is TRBJ2-1; 7 bases align to TRBD1. As DNA, the CDR3 is TGTGCCAGCAGCAAACAGGGGCGGAGTGGGGTGGATGAGCAGTTCTTC. It is translated as CASSKQGRSGVDEQFF. The whole variable domain, filled in from reference TRBV7-3 and TRBJ2-1, reads GAGVSQTPSNKVTEKGKYVELRCDPISGHTALYWYRQSLGQGPEFLIYFQGTGAADDSGLPNDRFFAVRPEGSVSTLKIQRTERGDSAVYLCASSKQGRSGVDEQFFGPGTRLTVL.